The rows below give T cell receptor beta chains drawn from one sample of a study of early T cells in non-severe SARS-CoV-2 infection. TCRdb re-called the 5' RACE reads with MiXCR, one entry per CDR3 protein. The sample has some 71,000 distinct CDR3 sequences, around 15% seen once; the top ten hold around 15%. Specimen: whole blood. The receptors stem from an adult who was a healthcare worker with PCR-confirmed SARS-CoV-2 infection or an uninfected control (not recorded which). The conserved cysteine and the conserved F or W are not part of the CDR3 here.

v_gene	j_gene	CDR3aa
TRBV4-3	TRBJ2-6	ASSQAGNLNSGANILT
TRBV10-3	TRBJ2-7	AIRQGEREQY
TRBV28	TRBJ1-2	ASSFHVGQGHGYT
TRBV4-1	TRBJ2-3	ASSQFPASSTDTQY
TRBV9	TRBJ2-7	ASSVDVSPYEQY
TRBV11-2	TRBJ2-1	ASSLVVTNNEQF
TRBV28	TRBJ1-5	ASSSPRGGNQPQH
TRBV20-1	TRBJ1-4	SAKIGANEKLF
TRBV29-1	TRBJ1-1	SSDARGTEAF
TRBV6-5	TRBJ2-1	ASSYSGEGYNEQF
TRBV9	TRBJ1-1	ASSPRWGGDTEAF
TRBV28	TRBJ1-5	ASSPSRGHQPQH
TRBV3-1	TRBJ2-7	ASSRGNYEQY
TRBV4-1	TRBJ1-1	ASSLLVFAEAF
TRBV11-2	TRBJ1-2	ASSSRTAYGYT
TRBV20-1	TRBJ2-3	SARGPGTTLPDTQY
TRBV20-1	TRBJ1-3	SARPGTANSGNTIY
TRBV6-6	TRBJ2-6	ASRPESSGANVLT
TRBV30	TRBJ2-7	AWMGGPSGEQY
TRBV29-1	TRBJ1-1	SCTPQGTEAF
TRBV28	TRBJ1-2	ASSLSSLTGGGIIDGDYGYT
TRBV11-2	TRBJ2-3	ASSLDRWTSDTQY
TRBV7-6	TRBJ2-3	ASSSIAAPSTDTQY
TRBV19	TRBJ2-7	ASSPAPEGEQY
TRBV29-1	TRBJ2-7	SAGQAYYEQY
TRBV7-2	TRBJ1-2	ASSSRGNYGYT
TRBV7-2	TRBJ1-6	ASSSRQGRPPLH
TRBV20-1	TRBJ1-1	SARDFVMTGGRVDTEAF
TRBV30	TRBJ1-1	AEQGAGTEAF
TRBV4-3	TRBJ2-7	ASSPGAGRDSYEQY
TRBV7-9	TRBJ2-1	ASSLILRDNEQF
TRBV5-1	TRBJ1-1	ASSYGQGQTEAF
TRBV5-4	TRBJ2-5	ASSWAPREETQY
TRBV29-1	TRBJ1-2	SVQGTPGSNYGYT
TRBV19	TRBJ1-2	ASSLGQGRPLYGYT
TRBV29-1	TRBJ2-1	SVDPGQGGYNEQF
TRBV12-5	TRBJ2-5	ASGLPGGQETQY
TRBV7-2	TRBJ2-5	ASSPGQVQETQY
TRBV29-1	TRBJ2-3	SVDRGGTDTQY
TRBV11-2	TRBJ2-1	ASSFGRPQLNEQF
TRBV28	TRBJ2-7	ASSFYSGEQY
TRBV4-1	TRBJ1-2	ASSQATPYGYT
TRBV6-2/TRBV6-3	TRBJ2-5	ASSRTGTGGETQY
TRBV14	TRBJ2-7	ASTPPGVGEEQY
TRBV9	TRBJ2-5	ASSVGDRGGETQY
TRBV4-2	TRBJ2-2	ASSQTATNTGELF
TRBV11-2	TRBJ2-2	ASSKARGTEELF
TRBV24-1	TRBJ2-1	ATSGSGGNSYNEQF
TRBV5-1	TRBJ1-3	ASSLVGNTIY
TRBV9	TRBJ1-3	ASSVEYSGNTIY
TRBV29-1	TRBJ2-1	SVSNEQF
TRBV6-6	TRBJ1-4	ASSTGRPNEKLF
TRBV5-1	TRBJ2-1	ASSLGQGRGSEQF
TRBV24-1	TRBJ2-3	ATIPHTRSTDTQY
TRBV7-2	TRBJ2-7	ASSLVPGLEFFEQY
TRBV5-6	TRBJ2-5	ASSPAASGEETQY
TRBV13	TRBJ2-3	ASSSRTRSGTDTQY